Sequencing of this TCR beta chain was carried out in a study of beta chain features in type 1 diabetes (dated by TCRdb to between 2017 and 2018). Some background on the complete study: Mean age, gender distribution, total cell number and subset yield were not different between patients and healthy donors. A total of roughly 100 million sorted cells were examined across all samples, and RNA yield correlated strongly with the number of cells per subset. In the study, TCRB repertoires of sorted circulating CD4+ T cell subsets from recently diagnosed type 1 diabetes patients were compared with those of matched healthy donors. Regulatory and stem cell-like memory subsets were isolated from only 8 patients and about eight healthy donors, whereas naive and central memory subsets came from all 30 or so donors.

The High Capacity cDNA Reverse Transcription Kit was used to reverse transcribe all of the isolated RNA, meaning that expressed TCRB transcripts were what got sequenced. Naive, central memory and regulatory T cell samples underwent deep immunoSEQ sequencing, averaging around 4 million total reads per sample. Sorted cells were lysed in RLT buffer, and RNA was extracted using DNase-treated RNeasy Micro or Mini kits according to cell number. To prevent cross-contamination, each cell subset was processed individually, whereas patient and healthy donor samples were processed jointly. TCRB sequences were amplified from cDNA with the immunoSEQ multiplex PCR, producing 87-bp fragments spanning the CDR3 region. Sequencing of the amplicons was done on the Illumina HiSeq platform. Turning to the authors' computational methods: PCR bias was corrected computationally using synthetic template baselines, and reads within Hamming distance 2 were collapsed, with unmergeable singletons discarded. Reads were aligned to IMGT to assign V, D and J genes, CDR3 length, and insertions or deletions at six rearrangement sites. Clonotype counts were normalized to sorted cell number within each subset before computing true diversity and Gini coefficients with the tcR R package. Repertoire sharing was quantified using the overlap coefficient calculated on TCRB nucleotide sequences. TCRdb stores this immuneACCESS table with in-frame sequences only. Part of the clones is absent; in the studies checked, under half of the shortfall reflects unresolved V genes, and no reason is known for the rest. V, J and clone size were drawn from that table, and D and trimming were deduced from the DNA. This sample holds approximately 44,000 clones; 66% were observed only once. More than 2% of the sample is held by the ten biggest clonotypes.

From each donor, a single peripheral blood sample of about 100 mL on average was drawn into heparinised tubes. Using a panel that included CD45RO, CCR7, CD25, CD127, CD95 and CD27, naive, central memory, regulatory and stem cell-like memory CD4+ T cells were sorted on a BD FACSAria II. All sorted populations exceeded 95% purity. Right away, PBMCs were isolated by Lymphoprep density gradient centrifugation and were stained directly, with no culture step. So that batch effects would be minimized, each experiment stained and sorted samples in pairs, pairing one healthy donor with one patient. What the authors observed across the whole study: Shorter templates might be favored by PCR, yet because patient and control samples were amplified and corrected together, any such skew would affect both groups equally. In all four CD4+ subsets, TCRB CDR3 length was moderately but significantly shorter in type 1 diabetes patients. Patients with type 1 diabetes made fewer insertions and deleted more nucleotides at VDJ recombination sites, implying thymic rearrangement abnormalities. Because small numbers of individuals were included in the HLA sub-analyses, any influence of HLA type on TCRB rearrangement was left unresolved. Because cDNA was sequenced instead of genomic DNA, highly expressing activated cells could be over-represented, though the groups showed no difference in activation or CD3 levels. Naive, central memory and regulatory TCRB repertoires appeared to be more alike among patients than among healthy donors.

To note about this clone: Its binding antigen is unknown. Qualities for individual bases were not recorded, and no much larger clone is one base off.

The cysteine opens and the phenylalanine closes a CDR3 of 18 amino acids. The entry retains the CDR3 DNA only, 54 bases that are in frame from base 1. From V the trimming removes 3 bases and from J it removes 3 bases, while the gene matches leave 12 bases of the junction unaccounted for. The germline V gene sets CDR1 to KGHSH and CDR2 to LQKENI. Sequencing input: Tregs from blood. The intended sense of this specimen's cell subset or site label: regulatory CD4+ T cells. The chain joins TRBV18 to TRBJ2-2, and 8 junction bases match TRBD2. The sequence was collected from a woman in her late teens or twenties with type 1 diabetes. The DNA sequence is as follows: TGTGCCAGCTCACCTCCTGGACTAGCCGCCTGGGACACCGGGGAGCTGTTTTTT. This gives the protein CASSPPGLAAWDTGELFF. Full variable domain (CDR3 extended with the reference TRBV18 and TRBJ2-2 proteins): NAGVMQNPRHLVRRRGQEARLRCSPMKGHSHVYWYRQLPEEGLKFMVYLQKENIIDESGMPKERFSAEFPKEGPSILRIQQVVRGDSAAYFCASSPPGLAAWDTGELFFGEGSRLTVL.